Included here is one T cell receptor beta chain sequence, with context. The data are from a study of blood T cell repertoires in COVID-19. Study summary: Spain, Italy and the United States supplied samples that represented acute and convalescent COVID-19. PBMCs, B-cell-depleted T cells, or T cells were the source of the cDNA or gDNA that made up the material.

In the authors' workflow: Reference gene primer amplification gave nucleated cell count estimates. Some clones are missing from TCRdb's copy, which holds only in-frame ones; the method was immunoSEQ multiplex PCR. The DNA gave D and trimming, while V, J and clone size come from that table. Here the sample spans 68,000 or so clones, 79% being singletons. Sequencing used peripheral blood. This TCR was sampled from a human donor in a cohort sampled during active COVID-19.

This chain's CDR3 is CASSRTGTGSSYEQYF. In DNA, the CDR3 is TGTGCCAGCAGTAGAACCGGGACAGGGAGCTCCTACGAGCAGTACTTC. The rearrangement links TRBV27 to TRBJ2-7, with 9 bases aligning to TRBD1. Germline V CDR1 and CDR2: MNHEY, SMNVEV (reference sequence). The CDR3 is made up of 16 amino acids. V lost 5 bases to trimming and J lost 0 bases; unmatched junction nucleotides: 8.